The 20 T cell receptor beta chains below all came from one sample that was sequenced in a study of PD-L1 blockade in urothelial cancer. Method: immunoSEQ multiplex PCR; TCRdb's copy keeps in-frame clones and lacks some. The sample holds 50,000 or so clones, about 90% seen once. Time point described: peripheral blood 6 weeks after treatment start. The specimen comprised PBMCs, sampled around atezolizumab (anti-PD-L1) treatment. The receptor set was obtained from a man between 60 and 75 years old with urothelial cancer.

The V call is TRBV7-9, the J call TRBJ1-1, with a weak D call TRBD1 (5 bases). CDR1 SEHNR and CDR2 FQNEAQ come from the germline V gene (reference sequence). The CDR3 is 14 residues long. Between the trimmed V and J ends, which lost 7 bases and 2 bases, there was a span of 14 bases. For the CDR3, the DNA is TGTGCCAGCACCCCTCTGGGGGGAAACACTGAAGCTTTCTTT. Translated: CASTPLGGNTEAFF.

The chain combines TRBV6-1 with TRBJ2-3; 15 nucleotides agree with TRBD2. The CDR3 spans 17 residues. Trimming at V came to 4 bases and at J to 6 bases, leaving 8 bases not matched to a gene. Germline CDR1 reads MNHNS; CDR2 reads SASEGT. The CDR3 is CASSGGRTSGGADTQYF. The CDR3 bases are TGTGCCAGCAGTGGGGGCAGGACTAGCGGGGGGGCGGATACGCAGTATTTT.

The chain links TRBV5-1 to TRBJ2-1; D is possibly TRBD2 (7 bases). CDR1 SGHRS and CDR2 YFSETQ come from the germline V gene. Trimming took 4 bases from V and 5 from J, leaving 16 bases between them. The CDR3 runs 15 residues. CDR3 nucleotides: TGCGCCAGCAGCCCCCTGGGGGGGGGCGACAATGAGCAGTTCTTC. It yields the protein CASSPLGGGDNEQFF.

This chain connects TRBV30 to TRBJ2-7; a possible D gene is TRBD1 (6 bases). Germline assignment: CDR1 GTSNPN and CDR2 SVGIG (reference sequence). This CDR3 has 11 residues. The V end lost 4 bases, the J end lost 9 bases, and 13 bases lay between the germline ends. DNA of the CDR3: TGTGCCTGGATCCAGGGGAACTTGCAGTACTTC. It is translated as CAWIQGNLQYF.

This clone occurred once. The chain links TRBV6-1 to TRBJ2-5; possibly TRBD1 for D (5 bases). Germline CDR1 is MNHNS and CDR2 is SASEGT. Trimming left V 2 bases short and J 5 bases short, with 15 bases between. CDR3 size: 15 residues. In nucleotides, the CDR3 is TGTGCCAGCAGTGAAACAGGACAAGGGTGGGAGACCCAGTACTTC. It is translated as CASSETGQGWETQYF.

This clone was counted between two and nine times. The J gene is TRBJ1-1, the V gene TRBV30; D perhaps matches TRBD1 (5 bases). CDR1 is GTSNPN, CDR2 SVGIG, per germline (reference sequence). V was clipped by 1 base and J by 3 bases, with 12 bases between them. The CDR3 sequence is 14 residues long. The CDR3 loop is CAWSEPQGYTEAFF. In DNA form, the CDR3 reads TGTGCCTGGAGTGAACCCCAGGGTTACACTGAAGCTTTCTTT. Variable domain in full (rest from reference TRBV30 and TRBJ1-1): SQTIHQWPATLVQPVGSPLSLECTVEGTSNPNLYWYRQAAGRGLQLLFYSVGIGQISSEVPQNLSASRPQDRQFILSSKKLLLSDSGFYLCAWSEPQGYTEAFFGQGTRLTVV.

The J gene is TRBJ2-7, the V gene TRBV29-1, with TRBD1 matching over 11 bases. Trimming at V came to 2 bases and at J to 4 bases, leaving 1 base not matched to a gene. The CDR3 consists of 13 residues. CDR1 and CDR2 from the germline V gene are SQVTM and ANQGSEA. CDR3 DNA sequence: TGCAGCGTTGAAAGGGACAGGGGGTACGAGCAGTACTTC. Translation: CSVERDRGYEQYF.

There are many counts of this clone. The chain is built from TRBV5-1 and TRBJ2-5, with D perhaps matching TRBD1 (5 bases). This CDR3 region has 13 residues. Germline V gives CDR1 SGHRS, CDR2 YFSETQ. V was shortened by 8 bases and J by 2 bases, with 13 bases between the two germline ends. CDR3 protein: CARRSTVQETQYF. CDR3 coding DNA: TGCGCCAGGCGATCGACAGTTCAAGAGACCCAGTACTTC.

The J gene is TRBJ1-5, the V gene TRBV30; unclear D gene. Between the trimmed V and J ends, which lost 4 bases and 7 bases, there was a span of 14 bases. CDR1 and CDR2 from the germline V gene are GTSNPN and SVGIG (reference sequence). This CDR3 contains 13 residues. CDR3 amino acids: CAWTGGGGQPQHF. The DNA for the CDR3 is TGTGCCTGGACCGGAGGCGGAGGGCAGCCCCAGCATTTT.

The CDR3 sequence is CASSSEPGQGGEKLFF. The DNA for the CDR3 is TGTGCCAGCAGCTCCGAACCGGGACAGGGAGGTGAAAAACTGTTTTTT. The rearrangement links TRBV13 to TRBJ1-4; 9 nucleotides align to TRBD1. V dropped 4 bases and J dropped 7; count of bases not matched to a gene: 10. The germline V gene has CDR1 PRHDT and CDR2 FYEKMQ (reference sequence). The CDR3 contains 16 residues.

The chain recombines TRBV2 with TRBJ1-2, with 10 bases lining up with TRBD1. After removal of 6 bases from V and 8 bases from J, the junction contained 6 bases not matched to a gene. The germline CDR1 and CDR2 sequences are SNHLY and FYNNEI. CDR3 size: 13 residues. CDR3 sequence (DNA): TGTGCCAGCAGGGTGGGACAGGGGTTCGGCTACACCTTC. Its translation is CASRVGQGFGYTF.

The chain combines TRBV7-2 with TRBJ2-7; tentatively, D is TRBD2 (6 bases). CDR3 length: 13 residues. From germline, CDR1 is SGHTA and CDR2 FQGNSA. Trimming took off 5 bases at V and 4 bases at J, with 12 bases between the two ends. For the CDR3, the DNA is TGTGCCAGCAGCCACCTCGGGGGTTACGAGCAGTACTTC. It encodes CASSHLGGYEQYF.

The chain recombines TRBV7-3 with TRBJ2-2; 12 bases are a match to TRBD2. Trimming at V came to 8 bases and at J to 0 bases, leaving 7 bases not matched to a gene. Germline loops: CDR1 SGHTA, CDR2 FQGTGA. This CDR3 has 17 amino acids. CDR3 nucleotide sequence: TGTGCCAGCTCAGGGCCTAGCGGGGGGGCGAACACCGGGGAGCTGTTTTTT. This codes for CASSGPSGGANTGELFF.

CDR3 DNA sequence: TGTGCCAGCTCCTCTCCCGGGACAGTCTACGAGCAGTACTTC. Translated: CASSSPGTVYEQYF. V and J are TRBV6-6 and TRBJ2-7, with 7 bases matching TRBD1. Germline lookup yields CDR1 MNHNY and CDR2 SVGAGI (reference sequence). CDR3 size: 14 residues. V shed 8 bases and J 3 bases; nucleotides not matched to a gene: 10.

The gene calls are TRBV7-8 and TRBJ1-4, with D possibly TRBD1 on 5 matching bases. The CDR3 sequence is 14 residues long. Trimming cost V 6 bases and J 3 bases, with 11 bases left between them. CDR1 is SGHVS, CDR2 FQNEAQ, per germline. CDR3 sequence: CASSRPGSNEKLFF. CDR3 DNA: TGTGCCAGCAGTCGACCAGGGTCTAATGAAAAACTGTTTTTT.

The chain uses TRBV5-1 and TRBJ1-4; weak D call: TRBD1 (5 bases). V was clipped by 3 bases and J by 2 bases, with 14 bases between them. The germline gives CDR1 SGHRS, CDR2 YFSETQ. The CDR3 spans 16 residues. The CDR3 DNA reads as TGCGCCAGCAGCTCAGGCCCGTCAGGGACTAATGAAAAACTGTTTTTT. Protein product: CASSSGPSGTNEKLFF.

This chain uses TRBV4-1 with TRBJ1-4, with 7 bases that match TRBD1. This CDR3 is built from 15 residues. Per germline, CDR1 MGHRA and CDR2 YSYEKL. Unmatched junction bases numbered 4, after V lost 4 bases and J lost 2 bases. The CDR3 spells CASSRTGDTNEKLFF. Here the CDR3 DNA reads TGCGCCAGCAGCCGAACAGGGGATACTAATGAAAAACTGTTTTTT.

This clone was recorded once. The chain employs TRBV12-5 and TRBJ2-1, with 12 bases matching TRBD2. Per germline, CDR1 LGHNT and CDR2 FRNRAP. CDR3 length equals 18 residues. With 0 bases clipped from V and 7 bases from J, the junction kept 10 bases outside the gene matches. The CDR3 coding sequence is TGTGCTAGTGGTTTGGTCAAAATCCTAGCGGGGGGGGGTAATGAGCAGTTCTTC. Its protein is CASGLVKILAGGGNEQFF.

The chain has TRBV5-8 and TRBJ2-1, with TRBD1 matching over 11 bases. The CDR3 sequence is 17 residues long. Germline V gene lookup returns CDR1 SGHTS and CDR2 YDEGEE. V dropped 1 base and J dropped 3; count of bases not matched to a gene: 6. The CDR3 loop is CASSLSQGQGGYNEQFF. The CDR3 DNA sequence: TGTGCCAGCAGCTTGTCACAGGGACAGGGGGGCTACAATGAGCAGTTCTTC.

The chain joins TRBV14 to TRBJ2-7; the D gene is possibly TRBD1 (6 bases). This CDR3 has 15 amino acids. Germline V gene lookup returns CDR1 SGHDN and CDR2 FVKESK. The V end lost 4 bases, the J end lost 3 bases, and 16 bases lay between the germline ends. In nucleotides, the CDR3 is TGTGCCAGCAGCCGCACAGGGCGGAGAAACTACGAGCAGTACTTC. This translates into CASSRTGRRNYEQYF. Supplemented by reference TRBV14 and TRBJ2-7, the full variable domain reads EAGVTQFPSHSVIEKGQTVTLRCDPISGHDNLYWYRRVMGKEIKFLLHFVKESKQDESGMPNNRFLAERTGGTYSTLKVQPAELEDSGVYFCASSRTGRRNYEQYFGPGTRLTVT.